The T cell receptor (beta chain) under discussion was sequenced for a study of shared clonotypes between healthy human individuals. Study-wide results and caveats: Tissues were not sampled, only blood, and their repertoires likely differ.

Clones were sequenced by immunoSEQ multiplex PCR, and TCRdb holds only the in-frame ones, with some missing. The sample gives about 2.1 million clones, about 94% of which show up once; about 1.6% is in the top ten. Naive CD8 cells comprised CD45RO-negative, CCR7-positively selected cells, excluding terminally differentiated effector memory CD45RA+ cells. Concerning this clone: Its antigen is as yet unknown.

Sequencing used naive CD8+ T cells from PBMCs. This TCR came from a man between 18 and 35 years old in good health. Some clones in this sample may be carry-over from other donors' samples.

The CDR3 spells CASSYGQAVYGYTF. The CDR3 nucleotides are TGTGCCAGCAGTTACGGACAGGCTGTCTATGGCTACACCTTC. The V and J genes are TRBV6-5 and TRBJ1-2, with 7 bases that match TRBD1. V shed 2 bases, J shed 4 bases, and the junction held 4 bases outside the gene matches. The CDR3 is made up of 14 amino acids. Germline-derived CDR1 and CDR2 are MNHEY and SVGAGI.